A selection of T cell receptor beta chains follows, all from one sample in a study of post-analysis software for immune sequencing data. TCRdb called the PCR reads again in MiXCR, with one record for every CDR3 protein. The top ten clones hold under 6% of a sample with hundreds of thousands of distinct CDR3 sequences, around 50% of them seen once. The specimen sequenced was blood. These receptors were collected from a girl aged 5 to 17 with multiple sclerosis. Each CDR3 is given with its conserved first and last residue. The D gene is left open where the match is weak. Expanded clones get a size class; other rows say once, few or many, or leave the size out.

j_call: TRBJ2-1
clone_size: .
d_call: .
v_call: TRBV20-1
cdr3_aa: CSASDLGSTGTRDNEQFF
cdr3_nt: TGCAGTGCTAGTGACCTGGGCAGTACAGGCACACGGGACAATGAGCAGTTCTTC

j_call: TRBJ2-7
clone_size: .
d_call: .
v_call: TRBV7-9
cdr3_aa: CASSDREDYEQYF
cdr3_nt: TGTGCCAGCAGCGACAGGGAGGACTACGAGCAGTACTTC

j_call: TRBJ1-2
clone_size: .
d_call: .
v_call: TRBV20-1
cdr3_aa: CSASRPDGYTF
cdr3_nt: TGCAGTGCTAGTAGACCCGATGGCTACACCTTC

j_call: TRBJ2-1
clone_size: .
d_call: TRBD1
v_call: TRBV3-1
cdr3_aa: CASSHRQGPSYNEQFF
cdr3_nt: TGTGCCAGCAGCCACAGACAGGGGCCCTCCTACAATGAGCAGTTCTTC

j_call: TRBJ2-7
clone_size: .
d_call: TRBD1
v_call: TRBV20-1
cdr3_aa: CSAARQGRYEQYF
cdr3_nt: TGCAGTGCCGCCCGACAGGGGAGATACGAGCAGTACTTC

j_call: TRBJ2-7
clone_size: .
d_call: TRBD2
v_call: TRBV9
cdr3_aa: CASSVGSSGFYVQYF
cdr3_nt: TGTGCCAGCAGCGTAGGGTCTAGCGGGTTCTACGTGCAGTACTTC

j_call: TRBJ2-1
clone_size: few
d_call: .
v_call: TRBV20-1
cdr3_aa: CSALGGPTVYNEQFF
cdr3_nt: TGCAGTGCTCTGGGGGGGCCTACTGTCTATAATGAGCAGTTCTTC

j_call: TRBJ1-1
clone_size: few
d_call: TRBD1
v_call: TRBV5-1
cdr3_aa: CASSPRDSYMNTEAFF
cdr3_nt: TGCGCCAGCAGCCCCCGGGACAGCTACATGAACACTGAAGCTTTCTTT

j_call: TRBJ1-2
clone_size: once
d_call: .
v_call: TRBV19
cdr3_aa: CASSPRQRTNYGYTF
cdr3_nt: TGTGCCAGTAGTCCACGACAGCGGACTAACTATGGCTACACCTTC

j_call: TRBJ2-1
clone_size: .
d_call: TRBD2
v_call: TRBV7-9
cdr3_aa: CASGTSGLVYIEQFF
cdr3_nt: TGTGCCAGCGGGACTAGCGGTCTGGTCTACATTGAGCAGTTCTTC

j_call: TRBJ2-7
clone_size: few
d_call: TRBD2
v_call: TRBV3-1
cdr3_aa: CASSQRLAGEQYF
cdr3_nt: TGTGCCAGCAGCCAACGGCTAGCGGGCGAGCAGTACTTC

j_call: TRBJ2-5
clone_size: .
d_call: .
v_call: TRBV5-1
cdr3_aa: CASSLVPGDVETQYF
cdr3_nt: TGCGCCAGCAGCTTGGTCCCAGGGGACGTTGAGACCCAGTACTTC

j_call: TRBJ1-4
clone_size: .
d_call: TRBD1
v_call: TRBV3-1
cdr3_aa: CASSQGGTASEKLFF
cdr3_nt: TGTGCCAGCAGCCAAGGGGGGACAGCCTCGGAAAAACTGTTTTTT

j_call: TRBJ2-7
clone_size: .
d_call: TRBD2
v_call: TRBV3-1
cdr3_aa: CASTPSGESYEQYF
cdr3_nt: TGTGCCAGCACCCCTAGCGGGGAGTCCTACGAGCAGTACTTC

j_call: TRBJ2-7
clone_size: few
d_call: TRBD1
v_call: TRBV12-3/TRBV12-4
cdr3_aa: CASSLDRTPSYEQYF
cdr3_nt: TGTGCCAGCAGTTTGGACAGGACCCCCTCCTACGAGCAGTACTTC

j_call: TRBJ2-1
clone_size: once
d_call: TRBD1
v_call: TRBV5-1
cdr3_aa: CASSLEGQPQNEQFF
cdr3_nt: TGCGCCAGCAGCTTGGAGGGACAGCCTCAGAATGAGCAGTTCTTC

j_call: TRBJ2-6
clone_size: .
d_call: .
v_call: TRBV7-3
cdr3_aa: CASRQSFSGANVPTF
cdr3_nt: TGTGCCAGCAGACAAAGCTTCTCTGGGGCCAACGTCCCGACTTTC

j_call: TRBJ2-1
clone_size: .
d_call: .
v_call: TRBV9
cdr3_aa: CASSVDYYNEQFF
cdr3_nt: TGTGCCAGCAGCGTAGACTATTACAATGAGCAGTTCTTC

j_call: TRBJ2-3
clone_size: many
d_call: .
v_call: TRBV7-2
cdr3_aa: CASSLPSRPYSEDPDTQYF
cdr3_nt: TGTGCCAGCAGCTTACCCAGCAGGCCATACTCAGAGGACCCAGATACGCAGTATTTT

j_call: TRBJ1-6
clone_size: .
d_call: .
v_call: TRBV12-3/TRBV12-4
cdr3_aa: CASSLVSRDKGRSPLHF
cdr3_nt: TGTGCCAGCAGTTTGGTCTCCCGGGACAAGGGTCGTTCACCCCTCCACTTT

j_call: TRBJ2-7
clone_size: .
d_call: .
v_call: TRBV4-2
cdr3_aa: CASSSQLGTAGDEQYF
cdr3_nt: TGTGCCAGCAGCTCCCAACTCGGAACGGCCGGGGACGAGCAGTACTTC

j_call: TRBJ2-7
clone_size: .
d_call: .
v_call: TRBV7-6
cdr3_aa: CASSLWRDSSYEQYF
cdr3_nt: TGTGCCAGCAGCTTATGGAGGGACAGCTCCTACGAGCAGTACTTC

j_call: TRBJ2-7
clone_size: once
d_call: .
v_call: TRBV5-6
cdr3_aa: CASSDVSYEQYF
cdr3_nt: TGTGCCAGCAGCGACGTCTCCTACGAGCAGTACTTC

j_call: TRBJ2-7
clone_size: .
d_call: .
v_call: TRBV5-1
cdr3_aa: CASSLGRHSYEQYF
cdr3_nt: TGCGCCAGCAGCTTGGGACGCCACTCCTACGAGCAGTACTTC

j_call: TRBJ2-3
clone_size: once
d_call: .
v_call: TRBV14
cdr3_aa: CASSQEGRATDTQYF
cdr3_nt: TGTGCCAGCAGCCAAGAAGGGCGGGCCACAGATACGCAGTATTTT

j_call: TRBJ2-2
clone_size: .
d_call: .
v_call: TRBV10-1
cdr3_aa: CASMAGEAGELFF
cdr3_nt: TGCGCCAGCATGGCAGGGGAGGCCGGGGAGCTGTTTTTT

j_call: TRBJ2-7
clone_size: .
d_call: .
v_call: TRBV27
cdr3_aa: CASSLRPSYEQYF
cdr3_nt: TGTGCCAGCAGTTTAAGGCCCTCCTACGAGCAGTACTTC

j_call: TRBJ2-1
clone_size: .
d_call: .
v_call: TRBV5-6
cdr3_aa: CASSTRSGVVPNEQFF
cdr3_nt: TGTGCCAGCAGCACTCGATCCGGGGTTGTGCCCAATGAGCAGTTCTTC

j_call: TRBJ2-7
clone_size: .
d_call: TRBD1
v_call: TRBV25-1
cdr3_aa: CASTSGTAREQYF
cdr3_nt: TGTGCCAGCACGTCCGGGACAGCAAGGGAGCAGTACTTC

j_call: TRBJ1-6
clone_size: .
d_call: TRBD1
v_call: TRBV6-5
cdr3_aa: CASSRTDRGEYSPLHF
cdr3_nt: TGTGCCAGCAGCCGAACTGACAGGGGGGAGTATTCACCCCTCCACTTT

j_call: TRBJ1-2
clone_size: .
d_call: TRBD1
v_call: TRBV20-1
cdr3_aa: CSATRQGATNYGYTF
cdr3_nt: TGCAGTGCCACGCGACAGGGGGCTACCAACTATGGCTACACCTTC

j_call: TRBJ2-7
clone_size: .
d_call: .
v_call: TRBV19
cdr3_aa: CASSHDRTSSYEQYF
cdr3_nt: TGTGCCAGTAGTCATGACAGGACCTCCTCCTACGAGCAGTACTTC

j_call: TRBJ2-1
clone_size: few
d_call: TRBD2
v_call: TRBV20-1
cdr3_aa: CSATRTSGRARDEQFF
cdr3_nt: TGCAGTGCTACGCGGACTAGCGGGAGGGCCAGGGATGAGCAGTTCTTC

j_call: TRBJ2-7
clone_size: .
d_call: .
v_call: TRBV10-1
cdr3_aa: CASSESRGTYEQYF
cdr3_nt: TGCGCCAGCAGTGAGTCCCGGGGTACCTACGAGCAGTACTTC

j_call: TRBJ2-1
clone_size: .
d_call: .
v_call: TRBV13
cdr3_aa: CASSLIRENEQFF
cdr3_nt: TGTGCCAGCAGCTTAATAAGGGAGAATGAGCAGTTCTTC

j_call: TRBJ2-5
clone_size: few
d_call: .
v_call: TRBV6-2/TRBV6-3
cdr3_aa: CASALALETQYF
cdr3_nt: TGTGCCAGCGCACTAGCCTTGGAGACCCAGTACTTC

j_call: TRBJ1-5
clone_size: few
d_call: TRBD1
v_call: TRBV29-1
cdr3_aa: CSVGRGMVSNQPQHF
cdr3_nt: TGCAGCGTTGGCAGGGGGATGGTTAGCAATCAGCCCCAGCATTTT

j_call: TRBJ1-1
clone_size: few
d_call: .
v_call: TRBV4-1
cdr3_aa: CASSPFGRVNTEAFF
cdr3_nt: TGCGCCAGCAGCCCCTTCGGGAGGGTCAACACTGAAGCTTTCTTT

j_call: TRBJ2-7
clone_size: many
d_call: TRBD1
v_call: TRBV28
cdr3_aa: CASSLTPGQIYEQYF
cdr3_nt: TGTGCCAGCAGTTTAACGCCGGGACAGATCTACGAGCAGTACTTC

j_call: TRBJ2-4
clone_size: .
d_call: TRBD1
v_call: TRBV6-6
cdr3_aa: CASSSRGQSQDIQYF
cdr3_nt: TGTGCCAGCAGCTCCAGGGGACAGAGCCAAGACATTCAGTACTTC

j_call: TRBJ2-5
clone_size: few
d_call: .
v_call: TRBV7-2
cdr3_aa: CASSAGGSGETQYF
cdr3_nt: TGTGCCAGCAGCGCTGGCGGCAGCGGAGAGACCCAGTACTTC

j_call: TRBJ2-7
clone_size: .
d_call: .
v_call: TRBV5-1
cdr3_aa: CASSLPGNHEQYF
cdr3_nt: TGCGCCAGCAGCTTGCCAGGGAACCACGAGCAGTACTTC

j_call: TRBJ1-2
clone_size: .
d_call: TRBD1
v_call: TRBV3-1
cdr3_aa: CASSQGSRTGRYGYTF
cdr3_nt: TGTGCCAGCAGCCAAGGTTCGCGGACAGGGAGATATGGCTACACCTTC

j_call: TRBJ1-2
clone_size: .
d_call: .
v_call: TRBV27
cdr3_aa: CASSFDSRNYGYTF
cdr3_nt: TGTGCCAGCAGTTTCGACAGTAGAAACTATGGCTACACCTTC

j_call: TRBJ2-4
clone_size: .
d_call: TRBD2
v_call: TRBV20-1
cdr3_aa: CSAISPGGQIPQKNIQYF
cdr3_nt: TGCAGTGCTATAAGCCCGGGAGGCCAAATTCCACAGAAAAACATTCAGTACTTC

j_call: TRBJ2-6
clone_size: .
d_call: TRBD2
v_call: TRBV20-1
cdr3_aa: CSARVRAGVSGANVLTF
cdr3_nt: TGCAGTGCTAGAGTGCGAGCGGGAGTCTCTGGGGCCAACGTCCTGACTTTC